Listed here is a single T cell receptor beta chain. Its matching antigen is unknown. All of the isolated RNA was reverse transcribed, so expressed TCRB transcripts were sequenced. Sequencing used immunoSEQ multiplex PCR; TCRdb keeps in-frame clones, though not all of them. This sample has approximately 360,000 clones, with roughly 13% found just once. The data originate from a study of beta chain features in type 1 diabetes. At the level of the study: The study found patients and healthy donors alike in age, gender and cell yields. Study conclusions and caveats: More deletions and fewer insertions at VDJ junctions were found in patients with type 1 diabetes. Type 1 diabetes patients had TCRB CDR3s that were shorter (moderately but significantly so) in all four CD4+ subsets.

Sorting with CD45RO/CCR7/CD25/CD127/CD95/CD27 yielded naive, central memory, regulatory and stem-like memory CD4+ cells. CDR3 length equals 13 residues. J was trimmed by 5 bases and V by 7 bases; bases with no gene match: 4. CDR1 is LGHNT, CDR2 FRNRAP, per germline. Material for sequencing was naive CD4+ T cells from blood. The V call is TRBV12-5, the J call TRBJ2-4, with TRBD2 matching over 8 bases. This sequence was found in a young woman with type 1 diabetes. CDR3 in DNA: TGTGCTAGTGCCTTCGGGGGGGAAAACATTCAGTACTTC. Protein product: CASAFGGENIQYF.